This TCR beta chain was documented in a study of blood T cell repertoires in COVID-19. Per the germline V gene, CDR1 is LNHDA and CDR2 is SQIVND (reference sequence). V shed 7 bases and J shed 1 base, with 10 bases lying between them. This CDR3 is built from 13 residues. Sequencing used immunoSEQ multiplex PCR; TCRdb keeps in-frame clones, though not all of them. The data hold about 150,000 clones, with about four fifths observed a single time. The chain couples TRBV19 to TRBJ1-1, with D unclear. Sequences were obtained from peripheral blood. The receptor was derived from an elderly woman with acute or convalescent COVID-19. CDR3 in amino acids: CASIAVGNTEAFF. The CDR3 DNA follows: TGTGCCAGTATTGCGGTTGGGAACACTGAAGCTTTCTTT.